This T cell receptor (beta chain) was recovered during a study of T cells in Graves' hyperthyroidism and ophthalmopathy (dated 2019 in TCRdb). Some background on the complete study: Peripheral blood samples were taken at the time of initial diagnosis, prior to any treatment. The paper describes TCR Vbeta CDR3 sequencing of 135 peripheral blood samples, made up of approximately 40 ophthalmopathy patients, over 70 hyperthyroidism patients and 17 progressor patients. For training and testing, the 80 to 100 patients in the discovery cohort were randomly divided in a 7:3 ratio. Once sampling was done, hyperthyroidism patients were given methimazole at a starting dose of 30 mg daily, whereas ophthalmopathy patients were given high-dose intravenous methylprednisolone. A discovery cohort of about a hundred patients, approximately 44 with Graves' ophthalmopathy and 55 to 60 with stable Graves' hyperthyroidism, was used to find distinguishing TCR V-J signatures. An independent validation cohort of about 19 hyperthyroidism patients and some 15 patients who later progressed to ophthalmopathy tested prospective prediction of ophthalmopathy. In more than 5 Graves' hyperthyroidism patients, the study also compared T-cell repertoires from thyroid tissue with T-cell repertoires from blood.

Concerning this clonotype: Its antigen remains unidentified. Base qualities are not at hand, and no much larger clone is one base apart.

The cysteine opens and the phenylalanine closes a CDR3 of 12 amino acids. Solely the CDR3 DNA is kept, with 36 bases framed from the first base. The germline V gene (reference sequence) gives CDR1 as SEHNR and CDR2 as FQNEAQ. Cut back by 6 bases and 6 bases, the V and J ends lie 12 bases apart. TCR beta CDR3 regions were amplified from RNA transcripts. A first-round RT-PCR of the TCR CDR3 used the HTBI primer set with the Qiagen OneStep RT-PCR kit. A second multiplex PCR round built the libraries, followed by size selection and purification. The libraries were sequenced on an Illumina HiSeq2000 using paired-end 100 bp reads. The authors processed their data as follows. SOAPnuke was used to process the raw data, throwing out any read that contained adapters or uncalled bases, had a mean Phred below 15, or lacked an exact constant-primer or identifier match. COPE v1.2.5 was used to merge high-quality paired reads, and clonotypes were defined as unique nucleotide sequences. MiTCR v1.1 was used to align the clonotypes against IMGT TRBV, TRBD and TRBJ reference segments. Analysis was restricted to V-J combinations with a frequency above 0.0001, which covered just over 98% of repertoires. The TCS score was defined as F50 (clonal expansion) divided by E x V (chaos), with BLOSUM62-based TCRdist calculated between CDR3 peptides within each V-J. Welch's t-statistics and random forest reduced 514 V-J features to 13, which were used in a naive Bayes classifier (R e1071). Clones were called with MiXCR by TCRdb after fastp trimmed the public reads at Q25, and only in-frame beta chains were retained. Every CDR3 protein is listed once, alongside the most common genes and DNA of its rows. TCRdb's processing, not the authors', yielded these V and J calls. Recorded for this sample are hundreds of thousands of distinct CDR3 sequences; roughly an eighth of them occurred a single time. Of the sample, approximately 29% falls within the top ten clones.

Beyond this particular receptor, the publication reports: In validation, progression to ophthalmopathy was predicted by the model with nearly 71% sensitivity and just over 72% specificity, a median of approximately 6.5 months before onset. A 13 V-J signature model separated ophthalmopathy from stable hyperthyroidism, with approximately 86% sensitivity and 81.08% specificity in cross-validation and 80%/75% in testing. Sample size was not statistically predetermined, and blinding of investigators to group allocation was not performed. Most expanded thyroid clonotypes (frequency above 0.001) were also detected in blood, a finding suggesting that blood repertoires may reflect thyroid immune responses.

In the ophthalmopathy patients, disease was moderately to severely active, with a Clinical Activity Score of 3 or more, a NOSPECS grade of 4 or more, and a duration of less than 3 months. The study excluded patients with uncontrolled infections, other autoimmune diseases, pregnancy or lactation. Diagnoses were established on the basis of clinical symptoms, serum thyroxine and TRAb, thyroid ultrasound, and orbital computed tomography. PBMCs were isolated from more than 9 ml of fresh peripheral blood by Ficoll-Paque density gradient centrifugation. Trizol reagent was used to extract total RNA, and RNA quality was then checked on an Agilent 2100 Bioanalyzer.

Rearrangement joined TRBV7-9 to TRBJ2-7; the D region may be TRBD1 or TRBD2, each matching 5 bases equally. The source is a man aged 45-60 years with Graves' ophthalmopathy. The sample taken for sequencing was blood. The CDR3 region reads CASRTGASEQYF. The nucleotide sequence is TGTGCCAGCAGGACCGGGGCTTCCGAGCAGTACTTC.